Sequencing of this TCR beta chain was carried out in a study of T cell responses to AZD1222 COVID-19 vaccine. General study points: White British donors predominated, females outnumbered males, and clonal diversity was possibly underestimated.

Note on this clone: Its antigen remains unidentified.

Sequenced by immunoSEQ multiplex PCR; TCRdb stores in-frame clones only, minus some. Among roughly 100,000 clones listed, approximately 91% were seen once. The length of the CDR3 is 16 residues. V gave up 4 bases and J gave up 1 base; unmatched junction bases: 9. Germline CDR1 and CDR2: SGHVS and FQNEAQ. The sequences come from peripheral blood, collected on day 0 of AZD1222 vaccination. The chain carries TRBV7-8 and TRBJ1-1; 7 bases line up with TRBD1. The source is an adult in good health. The CDR3 here is CASSSYRGQGNTEAFF. The CDR3, as DNA: TGTGCCAGCAGCTCATACAGGGGCCAGGGGAACACTGAAGCTTTCTTT.